Sequencing of this T cell receptor (beta chain) was carried out in a study of regulatory T cells in long-lasting Graves disease. Looking at the study overall: Persistence in Graves' disease required over 5 years of antithyroid drugs plus positive TSH receptor antibodies.

Germline V CDR1 and CDR2: KGHDR, SFDVKD. With 4 bases clipped from V and 6 bases from J, the junction kept 2 bases outside the gene matches. This CDR3 has 13 amino acids. The time point was: persistent/refractory GD, antithyroid drugs over 5 years with positive TRAb. Isolated PBMC RNA provided the starting material for the TCR library. This clonotype was observed a handful of times. Building of the TCR beta libraries involved iRepertoire HTBI primers and Arm-PCR of CDR3 regions. From the multiplex PCR reads, TCRdb called clonotypes with MiXCR, one entry per CDR3 protein. The repertoire holds 650,000 to 700,000 distinct CDR3 sequences, with roughly 30% as singletons.

The receptor's source is a female donor with Graves disease. The rearrangement links TRBV24-1 to TRBJ1-5; 7 positions match TRBD1. Source: peripheral blood mononuclear cells (PBMCs), taken when the disease was refractory, from a patient treated with antithyroid drugs. The CDR3 nucleotides read TGTGCCACCAGTGACCGACAGGGTCAGCCCCAGCATTTT. Protein sequence: CATSDRQGQPQHF.